This T cell receptor (beta chain) derives from a study of monozygotic twins with inflammatory bowel disease. A remark on this clonotype: Its specificity is unknown.

Points from the study as a whole: Patient-to-patient differences in immunosuppressive treatment may have added variability to the repertoires. Patients with IBD had less TCRbeta diversity (inverse Simpson) than their healthy co-twins.

The total RNA came straight from whole blood, and T cells were not sorted beforehand. Nested PCRs of about 17 and 10 cycles, two in total, were run on TCRalpha and TCRbeta cDNA. TCRdb re-called the 5' RACE reads; one entry per CDR3 protein, DNA not given. This sample's clone table lists 150,000 or so distinct CDR3 sequences. CDR1 DFQATT and CDR2 SNEGSKA come from the germline V gene (reference sequence). CDR3 length equals 17 residues. The sequence came from a human donor with ulcerative colitis or Crohn's disease, or a healthy co-twin of an affected twin (not recorded which). This chain connects TRBV20-1 to TRBJ1-1. Sequencing was done on a sample of blood. CDR3: CSARDRREGLGVTEAFF.